This entry lists 25 T cell receptor beta chains sequenced from one sample in a study of human T cells and chemical hapten exposure. Described time point: pre-sensitization, week 0. Regarding treatment: therapeutic diphenylcyclopropenone sensitization with weekly scalp DPC. Each CDR3 protein is one row after TCRdb ran MiXCR on the RACE reads. The sample includes more than 100,000 distinct CDR3 sequences, approximately 12% of them seen just once. The sequencing here drew on whole blood, taken in connection with sensitization to the hapten diphenylcyclopropenone (DPC). The receptors stem from a woman in her late teens or twenties with alopecia areata. Some clones in this sample may be carry-over from other donors' samples.

The table lists this clonotype with a few counts. The chain has TRBV11-1 and TRBJ2-1; 7 bases line up with TRBD1. Per the germline V gene, CDR1 is SGHAT and CDR2 is FQDESV (reference sequence). This CDR3 is 17 amino acids long. The trim removed 4 bases at V and 6 bases at J, leaving 15 bases unmatched. CDR3 residues: CASSWGIGGASVNEQFF. Written as DNA, the CDR3 is TGTGCCAGCAGCTGGGGTATAGGGGGCGCGTCGGTCAATGAGCAGTTCTTC. Using reference TRBV11-1 and TRBJ2-1 for the parts outside the CDR3, the full variable domain is EAEVAQSPRYKITEKSQAVAFWCDPISGHATLYWYRQILGQGPELLVQFQDESVVDDSQLPKDRFSAERLKGVDSTLKIQPAELGDSAMYLCASSWGIGGASVNEQFFGPGTRLTVL.

There are a few counts of this clonotype. The V call is TRBV6-1, the J call TRBJ1-3; unclear D gene. Trimming left V 0 bases short and J 0 bases short, with 15 bases between. The CDR3 length is 18 residues. The germline V gene encodes CDR1 MNHNS and CDR2 SASEGT. The chain's CDR3 is CASSEAAQTGNSGNTIYF. CDR3 nucleotide sequence: TGTGCCAGCAGTGAAGCGGCGCAGACGGGAAACTCTGGAAACACCATATATTTT.

This clonotype was recorded at least ten times. The chain has TRBV11-2 and TRBJ2-1; possible D gene TRBD2, 6 bases. From germline, CDR1 is SGHAT and CDR2 FQNNGV. V lost 5 bases and J lost 0, with 17 bases in between. The CDR3 loop spans 17 amino acids. The CDR3 bases are TGTGCCAGCAGCCTATCTTCTAGCGCCCGCTCCTACAATGAGCAGTTCTTC. This codes for CASSLSSSARSYNEQFF.

This clonotype turned up a few times. The V and J genes are TRBV29-1 and TRBJ2-6, with 7 nucleotides matching TRBD1. J lost 0 bases, V lost 4 bases, and 15 bases had no gene match. Germline V gene data show CDR1 as SQVTM and CDR2 as ANQGSEA. This CDR3 comprises 19 residues. The CDR3 bases are TGCAGCGTTGTGGGGGCCCGGCAAGGACAGGCCTCTGGGGCCAACGTCCTGACTTTC. Protein sequence: CSVVGARQGQASGANVLTF.

The V gene is TRBV12-3 or TRBV12-4, the J gene TRBJ2-6; TRBD2 matches at 13 bases. There are 19 residues in the CDR3. Trimming cost V 6 bases and J 0 bases; bases outside gene matches: 8. CDR3 protein: CASSSGLAGANSGANVLTF. The CDR3 coding sequence is TGTGCCAGCAGCTCCGGACTAGCGGGGGCCAACTCTGGGGCCAACGTCCTGACTTTC.

This clonotype has a handful of counts. V gene TRBV4-3 combines with J gene TRBJ2-2; D is uncertain. V gave up 7 bases and J gave up 5 bases, with 11 bases separating them. The CDR3 sequence is 13 residues long. CDR1 is LGHNA and CDR2 is YSLEER in the germline V gene. The CDR3 here is CASTREGTGELFF. The CDR3 nucleotides are TGCGCCAGCACTAGGGAAGGAACCGGGGAGCTGTTTTTT.

V gene TRBV6-1 combines with J gene TRBJ2-3; D possibly matches TRBD1 or TRBD2 (5 bases each). Trimming shortened V by 10 bases and J by 5 bases, and 19 bases separated the two germline ends. CDR1 MNHNS and CDR2 SASEGT come from the germline V gene. The CDR3 sequence is 14 residues long. This chain's CDR3 is CATTRGPAGDTQYF. The DNA of the CDR3 is TGTGCCACCACAAGGGGCCCCGCGGGAGATACGCAGTATTTT.

This clonotype came up many times. The J gene is TRBJ1-3, the V gene TRBV5-5; D gene unclear. Trimming stripped 4 bases from V and 0 bases from J, with 14 bases between. Germline values: CDR1 SGHKS, CDR2 YYEKEE (reference sequence). The CDR3 is 16 residues long. CDR3 sequence: CASSLYSWGSGNTIYF. Written as DNA, the CDR3 is TGTGCCAGCAGCCTCTACAGCTGGGGCTCTGGAAACACCATATATTTT. Based on the CDR3 plus reference TRBV5-5 and TRBJ1-3, the full variable domain is DAGVTQSPTHLIKTRGQQVTLRCSPISGHKSVSWYQQVLGQGPQFIFQYYEKEERGRGNFPDRFSARQFPNYSSELNVNALLLGDSALYLCASSLYSWGSGNTIYFGEGSWLTVV.

This clonotype appeared many times. This chain links TRBV27 with TRBJ1-5; D not resolved. The CDR3 has 15 amino acids. Germline values: CDR1 MNHEY, CDR2 SMNVEV (reference sequence). V lost 3 bases and J 2 bases, leaving 11 bases between the germline ends. DNA of the CDR3: TGTGCCAGCAGTTTCGGCCCGGAGGGCAATCAGCCCCAGCATTTT. Translated, it gives CASSFGPEGNQPQHF.

Ten or more counts support this clonotype. This chain links TRBV7-9 with TRBJ2-3; D assignment may be TRBD1 or TRBD2 (5 bases each). V was trimmed by 6 bases and J by 3 bases, leaving 13 bases between them. The length of the CDR3 is 14 residues. CDR1 is SEHNR, CDR2 FQNEAQ, per germline (reference sequence). Here the CDR3 reads CASSFRDHTDTQYF. CDR3 in DNA: TGTGCCAGCAGTTTTAGGGACCATACAGATACGCAGTATTTT.

This clonotype was seen more than once but under ten times. V gene TRBV7-9 combines with J gene TRBJ2-2; possibly TRBD1 or TRBD2 for D (5 bases each). Germline V CDR1 and CDR2: SEHNR, FQNEAQ (reference sequence). CDR3 length: 15 amino acids. V gave up 4 bases and J gave up 1 base, with 10 bases separating them. Here the CDR3 reads CASSWDGENTGELFF. CDR3 DNA sequence: TGTGCCAGCAGCTGGGACGGGGAGAACACCGGGGAGCTGTTTTTT.

This clonotype came up a few times. V usage is TRBV7-2 and J usage is TRBJ2-3; tentatively, D is TRBD1 (7 bases). The CDR3 has 14 amino acids. Germline V gene lookup returns CDR1 SGHTA and CDR2 FQGNSA. The ends were cut back, 5 bases at V and 2 bases at J, with 11 bases in the middle. CDR3 amino acids: CASSGGTATDTQYF. CDR3 nucleotides: TGTGCCAGCAGCGGAGGGACAGCCACAGATACGCAGTATTTT.

The chain has TRBV20-1 and TRBJ2-1, with TRBD1 as a possible D gene (6 bases). V lost 6 bases, J lost 3 bases, and 15 bases lay in between. Germline V gives CDR1 DFQATT, CDR2 SNEGSKA (reference sequence). This CDR3 has 14 residues. CDR3 residues: CSAIPGTFYNEQFF. CDR3 DNA: TGCAGTGCCATCCCGGGGACATTCTACAATGAGCAGTTCTTC.

The sample holds a few counts of this clonotype. This chain links TRBV12-3 or TRBV12-4 with TRBJ1-5; 8 bases line up with TRBD1. V shed 4 bases, J shed 5 bases, and the junction held 10 bases outside the gene matches. This CDR3 spans 16 amino acids. The CDR3 region has the DNA TGTGCCAGCAGTTCCTCCAGGGGGCGAGGAGATCAGCCCCAGCATTTT. Protein product: CASSSSRGRGDQPQHF.

This clonotype appeared many times. This chain connects TRBV18 to TRBJ1-4; tentatively, D is TRBD1 (5 bases). Germline V lookup: CDR1 KGHSH, CDR2 LQKENI. The CDR3 consists of 14 residues. Trimming cost V 6 bases and J 6 bases, with 14 bases left between them. CDR3 loop: CASSSGGRDEKLFF. The DNA for the CDR3 is TGTGCCAGCTCTTCCGGGGGACGGGATGAAAAACTGTTTTTT.

This clonotype came up a few times. The chain combines TRBV9 with TRBJ2-7; D may match TRBD1 or TRBD2 (6 bases each). Germline assignment: CDR1 SGDLS and CDR2 YYNGEE. The CDR3 is made up of 14 amino acids. V was pared by 3 bases and J by 2 bases, with 12 bases between. CDR3 loop: CASSEGGGTYEQYF. The DNA for the CDR3 is TGTGCCAGCAGCGAAGGAGGGGGAACCTACGAGCAGTACTTC. The full variable domain, with the rest looked up from reference TRBV9 and TRBJ2-7, is DSGVTQTPKHLITATGQRVTLRCSPRSGDLSVYWYQQSLDQGLQFLIQYYNGEERAKGNILERFSAQQFPDLHSELNLSSLELGDSALYFCASSEGGGTYEQYFGPGTRLTVT.

The V gene is TRBV30, the J gene TRBJ1-1, with D hard to call. The CDR3 runs 13 residues. The germline V and J ends were trimmed by 0 bases and 1 base, with 6 bases remaining between them. Per germline, CDR1 GTSNPN and CDR2 SVGIG (reference sequence). CDR3 protein: CAWSVQRNTEAFF. CDR3 sequence (DNA): TGTGCCTGGAGTGTACAGAGGAACACTGAAGCTTTCTTT.

The J gene is TRBJ2-2, the V gene TRBV6-2 or TRBV6-3, with TRBD2 identical over 8 bases. This CDR3 is 14 amino acids long. Germline trimming cut 7 bases from V and 4 bases from J; bases unmatched to any gene: 5. The V gene's germline CDR1 is MNHEY and CDR2 SVGEGT. The CDR3 bases are TGTGCCAGCAACGGACTAGCTCGCACCGGGGAGCTGTTTTTT. Translating gives CASNGLARTGELFF.

This clonotype was seen repeatedly, ten times or more. The J gene is TRBJ1-2, the V gene TRBV12-3 or TRBV12-4, with D uncertain. V lost 6 bases and J 2 bases, leaving 10 bases between the germline ends. The CDR3 is made up of 13 amino acids. CDR3 in amino acids: CASSITENYGYTF. In DNA, the CDR3 is TGTGCCAGCAGCATTACAGAAAACTATGGCTACACCTTC.

This clonotype was counted many times. The chain employs TRBV18 and TRBJ1-6; TRBD1 agrees at 8 bases. V lost 3 bases, J lost 9 bases, and 7 bases stayed unmatched. The CDR3 contains 15 residues. The germline V gene has CDR1 KGHSH and CDR2 LQKENI. CDR3 in amino acids: CASSPNNRGSSPLHF. CDR3 sequence (DNA): TGTGCCAGCTCACCGAACAACAGGGGGTCTTCACCCCTCCACTTT.

This clonotype was seen a handful of times. This chain joins TRBV29-1 and TRBJ1-2; 8 bases are a match to TRBD1. V shed 7 bases and J 8 bases; nucleotides not matched to a gene: 12. The CDR3 has 13 amino acids. CDR1 is SQVTM, CDR2 ANQGSEA, per germline. This chain's CDR3 is CSALDRGKRGYTF. The CDR3 DNA is TGCAGCGCCCTAGACAGGGGAAAGAGGGGCTACACCTTC.

CDR3 in amino acids: CASSPENSYNSPLHF. The CDR3 DNA is TGTGCCAGCAGCCCGGAGAACTCCTATAATTCACCCCTCCACTTT. The rearrangement joins TRBV7-9 to TRBJ1-6; no clear D gene. V was trimmed by 5 bases and J by 0 bases, leaving 8 bases between them. The germline V gene encodes CDR1 SEHNR and CDR2 FQNEAQ (reference sequence). There are 15 residues in the CDR3.

CDR3 DNA sequence: TGCGCCAGCAGCCAAGGCGGGGGAAGGGTGAACACTGAAGCTTTCTTT. Amino acid sequence: CASSQGGGRVNTEAFF. The rearrangement links TRBV4-3 to TRBJ1-1; a possible D gene is TRBD1 (5 bases). Trimming removed 1 base from V and 0 bases from J, with 12 bases in between. The length of the CDR3 is 16 residues. The germline CDR1 and CDR2 sequences are LGHNA and YSLEER.

The V and J genes are TRBV20-1 and TRBJ1-5; D is uncertain. The germline V gene encodes CDR1 DFQATT and CDR2 SNEGSKA (reference sequence). This CDR3 spans 15 amino acids. The V and J ends lost 3 bases and 3 bases respectively, with 15 bases between them. CDR3 coding DNA: TGCAGTGCTAGGCCCGCCCTGGGGTACAATCAGCCCCAGCATTTT. Translated: CSARPALGYNQPQHF.

This clonotype was observed at least ten times. The chain combines TRBV29-1 with TRBJ1-4, with D unresolved. Germline V gene lookup returns CDR1 SQVTM and CDR2 ANQGSEA. The CDR3 totals 13 residues. V was clipped by 4 bases and J by 8 bases, with 14 bases between them. The CDR3 here is CSVVAQAGEKLFF. The DNA for the CDR3 is TGCAGCGTTGTCGCCCAGGCGGGGGAAAAACTGTTTTTT.